This TCR beta chain is from a study of blood T cell dynamics during melanoma immunotherapy. Study background: Patients with metastatic melanoma got pembrolizumab or nivolumab-ipilimumab as first-line care. Notes on the study in general: Whether repertoire-driving clones were melanoma-specific could not be determined.

Turning to this clone: Its specificity is unknown.

The time point is: week 3, after first cycle of checkpoint inhibitor. At 12 weeks after first infusion, RECIST 1.1 defined response for most patients. Repertoires were generated with immunoSEQ multiplex PCR, while TCRdb's copy carries only in-frame clones and drops some. The sample lists more than 9,000 clones, about 89% occurring once. The source material was blood, sampled from a patient treated with checkpoint blockade. The sequence was obtained from a human donor with melanoma.

In nucleotides, the CDR3 is TGCGCCAGCAGCCAAGATCTGGAGGGCCACACTGAAGCTTTCTTT. It codes for CASSQDLEGHTEAFF. V and J are TRBV4-3 and TRBJ1-1; D is ambiguous. Per the germline V gene, CDR1 is LGHNA and CDR2 is YSLEER. Deletions cut 0 bases from V and 3 bases from J, with 11 bases between. The CDR3 runs to 15 residues.